Below are 11 T cell receptor beta chains sequenced from a single sample in a study of response to subunit inactivated influenza vaccine. One entry per CDR3 protein results from TCRdb running MiXCR on the RT-PCR reads. The sample holds about 310,000 distinct CDR3 sequences; roughly 22% are singletons and the top ten take around 9.6%. The sequences come from PBMCs from blood, collected 21 months after vaccination. The receptors originated from a man in his fifties or sixties who received an inactivated influenza vaccine.

This clonotype was seen a few times. The chain links TRBV5-6 to TRBJ1-2, with D unresolved. The V and J ends lost 5 bases and 6 bases respectively, with 20 bases between them. Germline assignment: CDR1 SGHDT and CDR2 YYEEEE. CDR3 length: 15 amino acids. The CDR3 region has the DNA TGTGCCAGCAGACCCGGACCGTCCTCGTTTCATGGCTACACCTTC. It translates to CASRPGPSSFHGYTF.

This clonotype has only a few counts. The chain is built from TRBV14 and TRBJ1-2, with 9 bases that match TRBD1. Germline V gene lookup returns CDR1 SGHDN and CDR2 FVKESK. The CDR3 consists of 15 residues. Losses at the gene ends were 5 bases for V and 4 bases for J; bases not matched to a gene: 8. The chain's CDR3 is CASSKQGAPFYGYTF. CDR3 DNA sequence: TGTGCCAGCAGCAAACAGGGGGCGCCGTTCTATGGCTACACCTTC.

The sample holds many counts of this clonotype. The genes are TRBV4-3 and TRBJ2-2; TRBD1 might be the D (6 bases). The CDR3 length is 17 residues. Per germline, CDR1 LGHNA and CDR2 YSLEER. Trimming took off 1 base at V and 2 bases at J, with 14 bases between the two ends. CDR3 nucleotide sequence: TGCGCCAGCAGCCAAGCAACCTACAGGGACAACACCGGGGAGCTGTTTTTT. Translating it yields CASSQATYRDNTGELFF.

This chain links TRBV12-3 or TRBV12-4 with TRBJ1-4; D gene uncertain. V lost 6 bases and J 4 bases, leaving 12 bases between the germline ends. The CDR3 runs 14 residues. The CDR3 nucleotides are TGTGCCAGCAGCCGAAAAGGTTATAATGAAAAACTGTTTTTT. It is translated as CASSRKGYNEKLFF.

The gene calls are TRBV4-1 and TRBJ1-2; D is undetermined. The CDR3 is 14 residues long. The ends were cut back, 0 bases at V and 6 bases at J, with 11 bases in the middle. Germline assignment: CDR1 MGHRA and CDR2 YSYEKL. The CDR3 sequence is CASSQDRARDGYTF. The DNA of the CDR3 is TGCGCCAGCAGCCAAGATCGGGCAAGGGATGGCTACACCTTC.

This clonotype was seen only once. V and J are TRBV7-9 and TRBJ2-1; 8 bases agree with TRBD1. The germline gives CDR1 SEHNR, CDR2 FQNEAQ (reference sequence). The CDR3 has 12 amino acids. V lost 11 bases and J lost 7; bases outside the gene matches: 7. CDR3 protein: CAYWGTGNEQFF. DNA for the CDR3: TGTGCCTACTGGGGGACAGGTAATGAGCAGTTCTTC.

The table lists this clonotype with many counts. CDR3 region: CASSLTVNTEAFF. As DNA, the CDR3 is TGTGCCAGCAGCCTGACAGTGAACACTGAAGCTTTCTTT. The chain has TRBV14 and TRBJ1-1; possibly TRBD1 for D (5 bases). The germline V and J ends were trimmed by 4 bases and 0 bases, with 6 bases remaining between them. This CDR3 spans 13 amino acids. Germline V gives CDR1 SGHDN, CDR2 FVKESK.

This chain connects TRBV29-1 to TRBJ2-5; D might be TRBD1 (5 bases). The germline V gene encodes CDR1 SQVTM and CDR2 ANQGSEA. There are 16 residues in the CDR3. V lost 0 bases to trimming and J lost 1 base, with 15 bases between them. CDR3 coding DNA: TGCAGCGTTGAAGATATGGGGCTAGTCCCCCAAGAGACCCAGTACTTC. The encoded protein is CSVEDMGLVPQETQYF. Complete variable domain (other parts from reference TRBV29-1 and TRBJ2-5): SAVISQKPSRDICQRGTSLTIQCQVDSQVTMMFWYRQQPGQSLTLIATANQGSEATYESGFVIDKFPISRPNLTFSTLTVSNMSPEDSSIYLCSVEDMGLVPQETQYFGPGTRLLVL.

This clonotype has ten or more counts. V is TRBV7-6 and J is TRBJ2-1; D not certain. Trimming took off 3 bases at V and 0 bases at J, with 9 bases between the two ends. The V gene's germline CDR1 is SGHVS and CDR2 FNYEAQ. The CDR3 consists of 15 residues. The CDR3 DNA is TGTGCCAGCAGCTTTGGGCAGAGCTCCTACAATGAGCAGTTCTTC. Protein: CASSFGQSSYNEQFF.

This clonotype was detected a few times. This chain uses TRBV5-1 with TRBJ2-3; tentatively, D is TRBD1 or TRBD2 (5 bases each). Trimming cost V 4 bases and J 6 bases, with 9 bases left between them. Germline CDR1 SGHRS, CDR2 YFSETQ. This CDR3 contains 12 residues. For the CDR3, the DNA is TGCGCCAGCAGCCTCAGGGAGGATACGCAGTATTTT. Protein: CASSLREDTQYF.

The chain joins TRBV3-1 to TRBJ2-1; D is perhaps TRBD1 or TRBD2 (5 bases each). V was shortened by 8 bases and J by 14 bases, with 28 bases between the two germline ends. Germline V lookup: CDR1 LGHDT, CDR2 YNNKEL (reference sequence). This CDR3 spans 15 amino acids. CDR3 protein: CASSNIPGPQMRKFF. CDR3 bases: TGTGCCAGCTCCAACATCCCGGGACCTCAAATGAGAAAGTTCTTC.